The clone carrying this T cell receptor (beta chain) was seen just once. Antigen unknown. These data originate in a study of CD8+ T cells in alopecia areata. Study results and limitations: Compared with normal scalp, lesional scalp had higher clonality and more expanded CD8+ clones. In scalp samples, resident alphabeta T cells of normal skin are also sequenced.

TCR sequencing used cDNA made by reverse transcription of extracted RNA. Measured with immunoSEQ multiplex PCR; TCRdb has only the in-frame clones, and not every one. The sample has some 130,000 clones, about 47% seen once. Germline CDR1 reads SGHDT; CDR2 reads YYEEEE. CDR3 length: 14 amino acids. V was pared by 4 bases and J by 7 bases, with 8 bases of the junction left unmatched. Researchers gathered lesional scalp punch biopsies and peripheral blood from patients with alopecia areata. The source of this sequence is a human donor with alopecia areata. Sequences were derived from CD8+ T cells sorted from blood, sampled at week 0. The genes are TRBV5-6 and TRBJ1-2; 9 nucleotides agree with TRBD1. This CDR3 reads CASSQGTGLGGYTF. CDR3 coding DNA: TGTGCCAGCAGCCAAGGGACAGGGTTAGGTGGCTACACCTTC.